A single T cell receptor beta chain is shown here with its context. The antigen is not known. The CDR3 runs 13 residues. The germline V gene encodes CDR1 MDHEN and CDR2 SYDVKM. V lost 11 bases to trimming and J lost 0 bases, with 13 bases between them. TCRdb keeps only in-frame clones here, not all; method: immunoSEQ multiplex PCR. The sample has fewer than 90,000 clones; around 96% are singletons. Resections from corrective heart surgery supplied the thymus tissue. Donor material was obtained from healthy Finnish infants undergoing corrective surgery for congenital heart defects. The sample belongs to a study of human thymus T cells. The study's findings and limits: Related research found strongly overlapping thymic repertoires in unrelated individuals. Gene usage for V and J segments appeared biased in thymic and blood repertoires.

The clonotype comes from a boy less than two years old with a congenital heart defect but otherwise immunologically healthy. This chain links TRBV28 with TRBJ2-5; possible D gene TRBD2, 6 bases. The sequenced sample was thymus tissue. The CDR3 is CAGSQRDQETQYF. As DNA, the CDR3 is TGTGCCGGATCTCAGCGGGACCAAGAGACCCAGTACTTC.